One and the same sample provided the 32 T cell receptor beta chains below, sequenced in a study of blood T cell repertoires in COVID-19. Assay used: immunoSEQ multiplex PCR; TCRdb lists only in-frame clones, some missing. Of about 280,000 clones in the sample, roughly 85% were seen once. The sample comprised PBMCs or T cells enriched from blood (not recorded which). These receptors were taken from a woman between 45 and 60 years old who had recovered from COVID-19.

This clone came up a few times. This chain joins TRBV28 and TRBJ1-6; D call uncertain. The CDR3 loop spans 14 amino acids. Looked up from germline, CDR1 is MDHEN and CDR2 is SYDVKM. Trimming shortened V by 2 bases and J by 5 bases, and 7 bases separated the two germline ends. This CDR3 is CASSLVRDNSPLHF. CDR3 in DNA: TGTGCCAGCAGTTTAGTGAGGGATAATTCACCCCTCCACTTT. The full variable domain, in which reference TRBV28 and TRBJ1-6 provide the parts outside the CDR3, is DVKVTQSSRYLVKRTGEKVFLECVQDMDHENMFWYRQDPGLGLRLIYFSYDVKMKEKGDIPEGYSVSREKKERFSLILESASTNQTSMYLCASSLVRDNSPLHFGNGTRLTVT.

A single count supports this clone. V is TRBV19 and J is TRBJ1-6; unclear D gene. The CDR3 extends over 16 amino acids. CDR1 and CDR2 (germline): LNHDA, SQIVND (reference sequence). Trimming shortened V by 0 bases and J by 6 bases, and 12 bases separated the two germline ends. Written as DNA, the CDR3 is TGTGCCAGTAGTATAGACTCCCGCTGGAGTAATTCACCCCTCCACTTT. Translating gives CASSIDSRWSNSPLHF.

The chain uses TRBV28 and TRBJ1-6; 7 bases match TRBD1. The CDR3 length is 13 residues. The J segment lost 6 bases and the V segment lost 8 bases, leaving 4 bases of the junction unmatched. CDR1 and CDR2 from the germline V gene are MDHEN and SYDVKM. CDR3 sequence reads: CASLGQSNSPLHF. The CDR3 DNA reads TGTGCCAGCCTGGGACAGTCTAATTCACCCCTCCACTTT.

The chain employs TRBV24-1 and TRBJ2-3; possible D gene TRBD1, 8 bases. The CDR3 contains 15 residues. In germline, CDR1 is KGHDR, CDR2 SFDVKD. Between the trimmed V and J ends, which lost 4 bases and 5 bases, there was a span of 15 bases. The CDR3 here is CATSERQGRGDTQYF. CDR3 nucleotide sequence: TGTGCCACCAGTGAGAGACAGGGGAGGGGAGATACGCAGTATTTT.

With regard to this clone: This sample also contains other DNA sequences that code for the same CDR3. The chain is built from TRBV5-1 and TRBJ2-7; the match to TRBD1 covers 11 bases. The CDR3 length is 14 residues. Trimming took 2 bases from V and 4 from J; bases not matched to a gene: 2. CDR1 is SGHRS, CDR2 YFSETQ, per germline. The CDR3 coding sequence is TGCGCCAGCAGCTTTGGGGACAGGGGGTACGAGCAGTACTTC. Protein: CASSFGDRGYEQYF.

This clone has only one observation. The chain couples TRBV7-9 to TRBJ2-5; 10 bases align to TRBD2. Losses at the gene ends were 5 bases for V and 5 bases for J; bases not matched to a gene: 5. The CDR3 is 14 residues long. Per the germline V gene, CDR1 is SEHNR and CDR2 is FQNEAQ (reference sequence). This CDR3 reads CASSLGLAVETQYF. The CDR3 DNA reads as TGTGCCAGCAGCCTCGGACTAGCGGTGGAGACCCAGTACTTC.

The chain couples TRBV6-5 to TRBJ1-3, with 9 bases matching TRBD1. The CDR3 consists of 15 residues. J was trimmed by 4 bases and V by 5 bases; bases with no gene match: 6. Germline values: CDR1 MNHEY, CDR2 SVGAGI. The CDR3: CASSTTGGEGNTIYF. CDR3 coding DNA: TGTGCCAGCAGTACTACAGGGGGCGAAGGAAACACCATATATTTT.

The CDR3 nucleotides read TGTGCCAGTAAGCAGGGATCTGAAGCTTTCTTT. This codes for CASKQGSEAFF. V is TRBV19 and J is TRBJ1-1; possible D gene TRBD1, 5 bases. The CDR3 sequence is 11 residues long. Germline V lookup: CDR1 LNHDA, CDR2 SQIVND (reference sequence). V lost 7 bases and J 6 bases, leaving 9 bases between the germline ends.

This clone occurred once. The chain is built from TRBV10-1 and TRBJ1-1; D gene uncertain. Trimming took off 2 bases at V and 3 bases at J, with 7 bases between the two ends. The CDR3 is made up of 13 amino acids. Germline assignment: CDR1 WNHNN and CDR2 SYGVQD (reference sequence). Here the CDR3 reads CASSEDTYTEAFF. The CDR3 coding sequence is TGCGCCAGCAGTGAGGACACCTACACTGAAGCTTTCTTT.

This clone was observed once. CDR3 sequence reads: CASSPGQGASPLHF. In DNA, the CDR3 is TGTGCCAGCAGCCCGGGACAGGGGGCCTCACCCCTCCACTTT. The chain recombines TRBV7-2 with TRBJ1-6; 12 bases agree with TRBD1. Trimming at V came to 5 bases and at J to 10 bases, leaving 3 bases not matched to a gene. Germline CDR1 reads SGHTA; CDR2 reads FQGNSA. The CDR3 totals 14 residues.

The rearrangement uses TRBV2 and TRBJ2-3, with TRBD2 matching over 9 bases. The ends lost 7 bases at V and 4 bases at J; junction bases unmatched: 9. CDR3 length: 15 residues. Germline values: CDR1 SNHLY, CDR2 FYNNEI. CDR3 sequence reads: CASNWAGGPADTQYF. CDR3 nucleotide sequence: TGTGCCAGCAACTGGGCGGGGGGGCCCGCAGATACGCAGTATTTT.

V gene TRBV15 combines with J gene TRBJ2-7, with a weak D call TRBD1 (7 bases). The ends were cut back, 5 bases at V and 1 base at J, with 24 bases in the middle. In germline, CDR1 is LNHNV, CDR2 YYDKDF (reference sequence). The CDR3 is made up of 18 amino acids. The CDR3 reads CATSGTLGRTGISYEQYF. The CDR3 bases are TGTGCCACCAGCGGGACTTTGGGGAGGACAGGCATATCCTACGAGCAGTACTTC.

V usage is TRBV21-1 and J usage is TRBJ1-1. TRBV21-1 counts as a pseudogene. This CDR3 spans 18 amino acids. CDR3 loop: CASSKIRIEPKSNTEAFF. CDR3 sequence (DNA): TGTGCCAGCAGCAAAATTAGAATAGAACCTAAGTCAAACACTGAAGCTTTCTTT.

The chain recombines TRBV5-6 with TRBJ2-7; D not resolved. The germline gives CDR1 SGHDT, CDR2 YYEEEE. The CDR3 is 15 amino acids. Deletions cut 0 bases from V and 3 bases from J, with 13 bases between. In nucleotides, the CDR3 is TGTGCCAGCAGCTTGGCCCTGGGCAGGCACTACGAGCAGTACTTC. It yields the protein CASSLALGRHYEQYF. The full variable domain, completed using reference TRBV5-6 and TRBJ2-7, is DAGVTQSPTHLIKTRGQQVTLRCSPKSGHDTVSWYQQALGQGPQFIFQYYEEEERQRGNFPDRFSGHQFPNYSSELNVNALLLGDSALYLCASSLALGRHYEQYFGPGTRLTVT.

This chain uses TRBV28 with TRBJ1-2, with TRBD1 identical over 7 bases. This CDR3 spans 13 amino acids. Losses at the gene ends were 3 bases for V and 8 bases for J; bases not matched to a gene: 6. Germline V CDR1 and CDR2: MDHEN, SYDVKM. CDR3 in amino acids: CASSFMTGLGYTF. The CDR3 DNA is TGTGCCAGCAGTTTTATGACAGGGCTCGGCTACACCTTC.

This chain connects TRBV2 to TRBJ2-7; 8 bases align to TRBD2. Germline V lookup: CDR1 SNHLY, CDR2 FYNNEI. The CDR3 is made up of 16 amino acids. V was clipped by 4 bases and J by 7 bases; unmatched bases: 15. The CDR3 DNA reads as TGTGCCAGCAGTGGCGGGTTAGCGGGAAGGGTTGGGGAGCAGTACTTC. Protein product: CASSGGLAGRVGEQYF.

This clone was picked up one time. J is TRBJ1-5 and V is TRBV7-6, with a possible D match to TRBD1 (5 bases). V was cut by 0 bases and J by 4 bases, with 10 bases left in between. Germline V gene sequence: CDR1 SGHVS, CDR2 FNYEAQ. This CDR3 comprises 15 residues. CDR3 DNA: TGTGCCAGCAGCTTAGCGGGAGGGGCGAATCAGCCCCAGCATTTT. Translation gives CASSLAGGANQPQHF.

The rearrangement joins TRBV3-1 (or the pseudogene TRBV3-2) to TRBJ1-3, with D hard to call. Germline CDR1 reads LGHDT; CDR2 reads YNNKEL (reference sequence). V lost 4 bases and J 4 bases, leaving 5 bases between the germline ends. CDR3 length: 12 amino acids. Written as DNA, the CDR3 is TGTGCCAGCAGCCTCCTGGGAAACACCATATATTTT. Protein product: CASSLLGNTIYF.

J is TRBJ2-3 and V is TRBV5-8, with a tentative D call TRBD1 (5 bases). The CDR3 runs 14 residues. Per the germline V gene, CDR1 is SGHTS and CDR2 is YDEGEE. The germline V and J ends were trimmed by 0 bases and 5 bases, with 10 bases remaining between them. CDR3 bases: TGTGCCAGCAGCTTGGAAGAAGGGGTAGATACGCAGTATTTT. Translating it yields CASSLEEGVDTQYF.

This chain links TRBV2 with TRBJ2-1, with 12 bases lining up with TRBD2. The CDR3 length is 14 residues. CDR1 SNHLY and CDR2 FYNNEI come from the germline V gene. After removal of 6 bases from V and 10 bases from J, the junction contained 7 bases not matched to a gene. CDR3: CASRATSGSPEQFF. The CDR3 DNA sequence: TGTGCCAGCAGGGCGACTAGCGGGAGCCCAGAGCAGTTCTTC.

The chain joins TRBV4-3 to TRBJ2-1; 8 bases align to TRBD2. J lost 4 bases, V lost 0 bases, and 5 bases had no gene match. The germline gives CDR1 LGHNA, CDR2 YSLEER. The CDR3 is made up of 16 amino acids. The CDR3: CASSQELAGGYNEQFF. The CDR3, as DNA: TGCGCCAGCAGCCAAGAACTTGCGGGAGGTTACAATGAGCAGTTCTTC.

This clone was recorded a few times. J is TRBJ1-3 and V is TRBV11-2; weak D call: TRBD1 (5 bases). The CDR3 is 15 residues long. Trimming removed 0 bases from V and 2 bases from J, with 8 bases in between. Germline loops: CDR1 SGHAT, CDR2 FQNNGV. As DNA, the CDR3 is TGTGCCAGCAGCTTAGATGCGGGGGCTGGAAACACCATATATTTT. It specifies CASSLDAGAGNTIYF.

The chain recombines TRBV5-6 with TRBJ1-1; 9 bases map to TRBD1. Looked up from germline, CDR1 is SGHDT and CDR2 is YYEEEE. Losses at the gene ends were 4 bases for V and 3 bases for J; bases not matched to a gene: 7. This CDR3 region has 15 residues. The CDR3 spells CASSTTGGGYTEAFF. Written as DNA, the CDR3 is TGTGCCAGCAGCACCACAGGGGGCGGGTACACTGAAGCTTTCTTT.

This clone was seen a handful of times. The chain carries TRBV5-1 and TRBJ1-2, with 10 bases aligning to TRBD1. This CDR3 comprises 15 residues. After removal of 5 bases from V and 2 bases from J, the junction contained 6 bases not matched to a gene. Germline assignment: CDR1 SGHRS and CDR2 YFSETQ. In nucleotides, the CDR3 is TGCGCCAGCAGGGGAGGGACAGGGGAGAACTATGGCTACACCTTC. Translated: CASRGGTGENYGYTF. The entire variable domain, with the rest obtained from reference TRBV5-1 and TRBJ1-2, is as follows: KAGVTQTPRYLIKTRGQQVTLSCSPISGHRSVSWYQQTPGQGLQFLFEYFSETQRNKGNFPGRFSGRQFSNSRSEMNVSTLELGDSALYLCASRGGTGENYGYTFGSGTRLTVV.

V usage is TRBV10-3 and J usage is TRBJ1-5, with D possibly TRBD1 on 6 matching bases. This CDR3 contains 14 residues. V was shortened by 1 base and J by 5 bases, with 9 bases between the two germline ends. Germline CDR1 is ENHRY and CDR2 is SYGVKD. The CDR3 nucleotides read TGTGCCATCAGTGAGTTGTCAGGGGATCAGCCCCAGCATTTT. Its translation is CAISELSGDQPQHF.

The CDR3 sequence is CAISRRQGADTQYF. CDR3 in DNA: TGTGCCATCAGTAGAAGACAGGGGGCAGATACGCAGTATTTT. The chain is built from TRBV10-3 and TRBJ2-3, with TRBD1 identical over 9 bases. This CDR3 contains 14 residues. V lost 5 bases and J lost 4; bases outside the gene matches: 4. Germline CDR1 is ENHRY and CDR2 is SYGVKD.

The chain has TRBV2 and TRBJ1-4; 7 positions agree with TRBD1. The germline V gene has CDR1 SNHLY and CDR2 FYNNEI. J lost 7 bases, V lost 8 bases, and 13 bases had no gene match. The CDR3 totals 15 residues. The CDR3 is CASRGGSGYGEKLFF. The CDR3 nucleotides read TGTGCCAGCCGAGGGGGCTCGGGATATGGTGAAAAACTGTTTTTT.

The chain recombines TRBV30 with TRBJ1-2; D remains unclear. The CDR3 consists of 12 residues. Germline lookup yields CDR1 GTSNPN and CDR2 SVGIG (reference sequence). V was clipped by 3 bases and J by 4 bases, with 9 bases between them. CDR3 in DNA: TGTGCCTGGAGGGAGGGCTCCTATGGCTACACCTTC. Protein sequence: CAWREGSYGYTF.

This clone showed up just once. The chain couples TRBV7-9 to TRBJ2-2, with unresolved D. Germline V gene sequence: CDR1 SEHNR, CDR2 FQNEAQ (reference sequence). The CDR3 loop spans 15 amino acids. V was pared by 5 bases and J by 6 bases, with 16 bases between. The CDR3 spells CASSPNISSSGELFF. The CDR3 DNA reads TGTGCCAGCAGCCCAAATATTAGCTCGTCCGGGGAGCTGTTTTTT.

This rearrangement joins TRBV4-1 to TRBJ1-5, with a weak D call TRBD1 (6 bases). V lost 3 bases and J 0 bases, leaving 9 bases between the germline ends. CDR3 length equals 15 residues. Looked up from germline, CDR1 is MGHRA and CDR2 is YSYEKL. CDR3 sequence: CASSHPGASNQPQHF. The CDR3 nucleotides are TGCGCCAGCAGCCATCCAGGGGCTAGCAATCAGCCCCAGCATTTT.

This clone appeared a single time. V usage is TRBV27 and J usage is TRBJ1-1, with 8 bases identical to TRBD1. This CDR3 has 15 amino acids. Germline V CDR1 and CDR2: MNHEY, SMNVEV (reference sequence). V dropped 5 bases and J dropped 5; count of bases not matched to a gene: 10. Here the CDR3 DNA reads TGTGCCAGCAGTCCACACAGGGGGAGCTGGACTGAAGCTTTCTTT. Amino acids: CASSPHRGSWTEAFF.

This rearrangement joins TRBV7-9 to TRBJ1-4, with 10 positions matching TRBD1. V dropped 3 bases and J dropped 1; count of bases not matched to a gene: 2. CDR1 and CDR2 from the germline V gene are SEHNR and FQNEAQ (reference sequence). The CDR3 totals 16 residues. CDR3: CASSLDRGGTNEKLFF. The CDR3 DNA is TGTGCCAGCAGCTTGGACAGGGGGGGAACTAATGAAAAACTGTTTTTT.